The 21 T cell receptor beta chains below come from one sample, sequenced in a study of spatial heterogeneity in lung cancer. Time point: blood at routine non-recurrence follow-up after resection. Via MiXCR, TCRdb re-called the 5' RACE reads, giving one row per CDR3 protein. Seen here are roughly 70,000 distinct CDR3 sequences, nearly 9% observed once, and the top ten hold 1.9%. Source: PBMCs, taken at follow-up. These receptors all come from a female donor with early-stage non-small cell lung cancer.

Ten or more counts support this clonotype. The CDR3 DNA reads as TGCAGCGCGGGACAGGGAGGTGGGAGGCTGTTTTTT. This sequence encodes CSAGQGGGRLFF. The chain uses TRBV29-1 and TRBJ2-2, with TRBD1 matching 9 bases. The CDR3 length is 12 residues. J lost 13 bases, V lost 7 bases, and 10 bases had no gene match. The germline V gene encodes CDR1 SQVTM and CDR2 ANQGSEA.

V is TRBV7-9 and J is TRBJ2-7; 15 nucleotides agree with TRBD2. CDR1 and CDR2 (germline): SEHNR, FQNEAQ (reference sequence). V was clipped by 2 bases and J by 4 bases; unmatched bases: 6. The length of the CDR3 is 17 residues. The CDR3, as DNA: TGTGCCAGCAGCTTATACCGGACTAGCGGGAGGGTGTACGAGCAGTACTTC. This gives the protein CASSLYRTSGRVYEQYF.

The genes are TRBV29-1 and TRBJ2-3; D remains unclear. CDR1 and CDR2 from the germline V gene are SQVTM and ANQGSEA. The CDR3 extends over 13 amino acids. The ends were cut back, 6 bases at V and 4 bases at J, with 14 bases in the middle. CDR3 protein: CSVSAPPADTQYF. CDR3 DNA: TGCAGCGTATCGGCCCCCCCCGCAGATACGCAGTATTTT.

The rearrangement uses TRBV5-1 and TRBJ2-1; TRBD1 matches 8 bases. The V and J ends lost 4 bases and 3 bases, in that order; junction bases with no gene match: 6. Germline CDR1 reads SGHRS; CDR2 reads YFSETQ. This CDR3 spans 15 amino acids. The CDR3 coding sequence is TGCGCCAGCAGCCCGGCGGACAGGGACTACAATGAGCAGTTCTTC. This translates into CASSPADRDYNEQFF. The whole variable domain, filled in from reference TRBV5-1 and TRBJ2-1, reads KAGVTQTPRYLIKTRGQQVTLSCSPISGHRSVSWYQQTPGQGLQFLFEYFSETQRNKGNFPGRFSGRQFSNSRSEMNVSTLELGDSALYLCASSPADRDYNEQFFGPGTRLTVL.

The table lists this clonotype with many counts. This rearrangement joins TRBV11-3 to TRBJ2-1; D uncertain. V was trimmed by 4 bases and J by 6 bases, leaving 7 bases between them. CDR3 size: 12 residues. The germline CDR1 and CDR2 sequences are SGHNT and YENEEA. The DNA for the CDR3 is TGTGCCAGCAGCTCGGCGTCCAATGAGCAGTTCTTC. It translates to CASSSASNEQFF.

This clonotype was picked up many times. The V and J genes are TRBV5-1 and TRBJ2-3, with D unclear. The CDR3 spans 15 residues. Germline CDR1 SGHRS, CDR2 YFSETQ. V lost 4 bases and J 5 bases, leaving 17 bases between the germline ends. The CDR3: CASSPIPPAQDTQYF. As DNA, the CDR3 is TGCGCCAGCAGCCCTATACCGCCAGCGCAAGATACGCAGTATTTT. Full variable domain (remainder filled in from reference TRBV5-1 and TRBJ2-3): KAGVTQTPRYLIKTRGQQVTLSCSPISGHRSVSWYQQTPGQGLQFLFEYFSETQRNKGNFPGRFSGRQFSNSRSEMNVSTLELGDSALYLCASSPIPPAQDTQYFGPGTRLTVL.

Ten or more counts support this clonotype. The V and J genes are TRBV11-2 and TRBJ2-2, with TRBD1 identical over 8 bases. Trimming took 8 bases from V and 5 from J; bases not matched to a gene: 4. The CDR3 spans 13 residues. The germline V gene has CDR1 SGHAT and CDR2 FQNNGV. Written as DNA, the CDR3 is TGTGCCAGCCGCAGGGGGCAGACCGGGGAGCTGTTTTTT. Its protein product is CASRRGQTGELFF.

This clonotype showed up many times. V gene TRBV14 combines with J gene TRBJ2-2; D not resolved. Germline V CDR1 and CDR2: SGHDN, FVKESK. V lost 0 bases and J lost 3, with 8 bases in between. This CDR3 is built from 15 residues. Written as DNA, the CDR3 is TGTGCCAGCAGCCAAGACTTTAGGTACACCGGGGAGCTGTTTTTT. This sequence encodes CASSQDFRYTGELFF.

There are a few counts of this clonotype. The chain couples TRBV19 to TRBJ2-3; 8 nucleotides align to TRBD1. The CDR3 sequence is 14 residues long. J gave up 0 bases and V 8 bases, and 4 bases lay outside the gene matches. Per the germline V gene, CDR1 is LNHDA and CDR2 is SQIVND (reference sequence). CDR3 sequence: CASGTGSSTDTQYF. Here the CDR3 DNA reads TGTGCCAGTGGGACAGGCTCTAGCACAGATACGCAGTATTTT.

This clonotype was detected ten times or more. The rearrangement joins TRBV6-2 or TRBV6-3 to TRBJ1-5, with 8 positions matching TRBD1. The CDR3 sequence is 13 residues long. The V gene's germline CDR1 is MNHEY and CDR2 SVGEGT. V gave up 10 bases and J gave up 6 bases; unmatched junction bases: 8. The CDR3 reads CATLRGLGQPQHF. The CDR3 DNA is TGTGCCACCCTCAGGGGGCTCGGTCAGCCCCAGCATTTT.

The sample holds many counts of this clonotype. V is TRBV10-3 and J is TRBJ1-2, with D perhaps TRBD1 (5 bases). Germline CDR1 and CDR2: ENHRY and SYGVKD. CDR3 length: 12 residues. The germline V and J ends were trimmed by 3 bases and 7 bases, with 9 bases remaining between them. CDR3 residues: CAISEGESGYTF. In nucleotides, the CDR3 is TGTGCCATCAGTGAAGGGGAATCTGGCTACACCTTC.

This chain joins TRBV7-2 and TRBJ2-1; TRBD2 might be the D (6 bases). This CDR3 is built from 12 residues. Germline V CDR1 and CDR2: SGHTA, FQGNSA. V was shortened by 5 bases and J by 10 bases, with 12 bases between the two germline ends. Here the CDR3 reads CASSPPGEEQFF. The CDR3 DNA reads TGTGCCAGCAGCCCCCCGGGGGAGGAGCAGTTCTTC. The whole variable domain, filled in from reference TRBV7-2 and TRBJ2-1, reads GAGVSQSPSNKVTEKGKDVELRCDPISGHTALYWYRQSLGQGLEFLIYFQGNSAPDKSGLPSDRFSAERTGGSVSTLTIQRTQQEDSAVYLCASSPPGEEQFFGPGTRLTVL.

This clonotype was found many times. The J gene is TRBJ2-4, the V gene TRBV9, with a weak D call TRBD1 (5 bases). CDR3 length equals 16 residues. CDR1 and CDR2 (germline): SGDLS, YYNGEE. V was trimmed by 3 bases and J by 1 base, leaving 14 bases between them. The CDR3 DNA reads TGTGCCAGCAGCGCGCAGGGAAGTTGGGCCAAAAACATTCAGTACTTC. It translates to CASSAQGSWAKNIQYF. Full variable domain (remainder filled in from reference TRBV9 and TRBJ2-4): DSGVTQTPKHLITATGQRVTLRCSPRSGDLSVYWYQQSLDQGLQFLIQYYNGEERAKGNILERFSAQQFPDLHSELNLSSLELGDSALYFCASSAQGSWAKNIQYFGAGTRLSVL.

This clonotype was found many times. V gene TRBV10-2 combines with J gene TRBJ2-1, with 11 bases fitting TRBD1. V shed 7 bases and J 6 bases; nucleotides not matched to a gene: 2. CDR1 is WSHSY, CDR2 SAAADI, per germline. The CDR3 runs to 13 residues. DNA of the CDR3: TGCGCCAGCACCGGGACAGGGGGCAATGAGCAGTTCTTC. Translation gives CASTGTGGNEQFF.

This clonotype was seen more than once but under ten times. V is TRBV2 and J is TRBJ1-1; 8 positions agree with TRBD1. Germline-derived CDR1 and CDR2 are SNHLY and FYNNEI. V was pared by 5 bases and J by 5 bases, with 10 bases of the junction left unmatched. This CDR3 has 15 amino acids. The CDR3 DNA reads TGTGCCAGCAGTCCTACAGGGGGGCGAAGTACTGAAGCTTTCTTT. This encodes CASSPTGGRSTEAFF. Based on the CDR3 plus reference TRBV2 and TRBJ1-1, the full variable domain is EPEVTQTPSHQVTQMGQEVILRCVPISNHLYFYWYRQILGQKVEFLVSFYNNEISEKSEIFDDQFSVERPDGSNFTLKIRSTKLEDSAMYFCASSPTGGRSTEAFFGQGTRLTVV.

This clonotype occurred many times. V usage is TRBV4-1 and J usage is TRBJ2-3; D gene uncertain. The CDR3 runs 14 residues. Trimming cost V 4 bases and J 3 bases, with 11 bases left between them. In germline, CDR1 is MGHRA, CDR2 YSYEKL. The CDR3, as DNA: TGCGCCAGCAGCCCCCGAGCTGGTACAGATACGCAGTATTTT. Translation: CASSPRAGTDTQYF.

This clonotype occurred many times. J is TRBJ2-3 and V is TRBV20-1; D gene uncertain. CDR1 is DFQATT, CDR2 SNEGSKA, per germline (reference sequence). This CDR3 is built from 13 residues. The V end was cut by 3 bases, the J end by 2 bases, with 9 bases between. The DNA for the CDR3 is TGCAGTGCTAGCGGTGAAGCCACAGATACGCAGTATTTT. Translating gives CSASGEATDTQYF.

This clonotype appeared many times. This sequence joins TRBV28 and TRBJ2-3; a weak D match, TRBD2 (6 bases). CDR3 size: 15 residues. Germline values: CDR1 MDHEN, CDR2 SYDVKM. V lost 3 bases and J 0 bases, leaving 10 bases between the germline ends. Here the CDR3 reads CASSLGGGSTDTQYF. Here the CDR3 DNA reads TGTGCCAGCAGTTTGGGAGGTGGTAGCACAGATACGCAGTATTTT.

In this sample, this clonotype turned up many times. This chain links TRBV27 with TRBJ2-5; 7 nucleotides match TRBD1. The CDR3 has 15 residues. Germline values: CDR1 MNHEY, CDR2 SMNVEV (reference sequence). The ends lost 3 bases at V and 2 bases at J; junction bases unmatched: 6. The CDR3 region has the DNA TGTGCCAGCAGTTTTGGTAGGGGGCGACAAGAGACCCAGTACTTC. This encodes CASSFGRGRQETQYF.

This clonotype was counted a few times. This may be a read error, as it is one base from a much larger clone. The V gene is TRBV28, the J gene TRBJ1-2; D gene uncertain. CDR1 and CDR2 from the germline V gene are MDHEN and SYDVKM. The CDR3 runs 13 residues. In nucleotides, the CDR3 is TGTACCAGCAGTTTAGAATTTAACTATGGCTACACCTTC. Its protein is CTSSLEFNYGYTF.

V usage is TRBV11-2 and J usage is TRBJ1-2; D call uncertain. The CDR3 is 14 amino acids. Deletions cut 3 bases from V and 3 bases from J, with 11 bases between. Germline-derived CDR1 and CDR2 are SGHAT and FQNNGV. The CDR3 nucleotides read TGTGCCAGCAGCTTCTTGTATGAGTACTATGGCTACACCTTC. Its translation is CASSFLYEYYGYTF.